Given below is one T cell receptor (beta chain) in context. This clone was seen only a few times. What antigen it recognizes has not been identified. No base-level quality is on record; no much larger clone is a single base apart. The data were taken from a study of vaccination effects on CD4 cells after COVID-19 (dated by TCRdb to between 2021 and 2024). Regarding the research as a whole: In the ViraFEST assay, PBMC were stimulated with viral peptide pools, and TCR sequencing was then used to find antigen-specific CD4+ T cell clonotypes based on their expansion. After vaccination, three convalescent patients were sampled both early (day +14) and late (day +241, +227, +161 respectively). Post-vaccine samples across the study were collected a median of 72 days after the second dose, with a range of 14 to 241. Some 2 million PBMC per well were cultured with around 10 ug/ml peptides in IMDM containing 5% human AB serum, around 10 IU/ml IL-2 and gentamicin. SARS-CoV-2 spike-specific CD4+ TCR repertoires from before and after mRNA vaccination were compared in COVID-19 convalescent patients and in infection-naive vaccine recipients. Altogether, some ten COVID-19 convalescent patients and 4 SARS-CoV-2-naive healthy vaccine recipients made up the full study. In the study, cultures from other donors were sequenced using the Oncomine TCR Beta short-read assay on an Illumina iSeq 100. Points the paper makes about the study in general: In convalescent patients, the post-vaccine spike-reactive repertoire was composed mainly of new vaccine-induced clones that were largely distinct from infection-induced clones. Limitations of the study were the small number of convalescent patients and the absence of early post-infection timepoints. Both infection-induced and vaccine-induced clones contracted markedly at late post-vaccination timepoints, which is consistent with waning T cell responses.

Receptor amplification or capture employed the immunoSEQ multiplex PCR assay. DNA from the CD4+ T cells that had been cultured and isolated underwent TCR beta CDR3 sequencing. Regarding the original processing steps: Non-productive TCR sequences were removed and reads were trimmed to the CDR3 region, keeping CDR3s of at least 7 amino acids. The MANAFEST web app was used to identify antigen-specific clonotypes by comparing expansion in peptide wells with expansion in reference cultures. To be called positive, a clone needed expansion at FDR<0.05 compared with the reference and with all other wells, an odds ratio greater than 5, and a frequency greater than 0.1% in two replicate wells. Clonotypes significantly expanded in SARS-CoV-2 spike wells and in at least one common cold coronavirus spike condition were defined as cross-reactive. CDR3 similarity was assessed by Levenshtein distance with the stringdist R package, and unrooted trees were built with ape in R 3.6.1. TCRdb took over this immuneACCESS table, retaining in-frame rearrangements with V and J assigned. Such tables are incomplete; in checked studies, under half of the missing clones stem from an unresolved V gene, and the remainder is unexplained. That table supplies the V and J calls and clone size; D and trimming were determined from the DNA. In all, the sample holds 35,000 to 45,000 clones, and around 76% of those were seen once. The ten largest clones add up to 3.5% to 4.5% of the sample.

From the cysteine up to the phenylalanine, the CDR3 has a length of 15 residues. Only CDR3 DNA is held: 45 bases, read in frame from base 1. From the germline V gene, CDR1 is MDHEN and CDR2 is SYDVKM. Compared with germline, V lacks 5 bases and J lacks 4 bases; bases without a gene match: 11. After about 10 days of culture, CD4+ T cells were isolated with the EasySep CD4+ T cell isolation kit. Convalescent patients had PCR-confirmed SARS-CoV-2 infection between March and December 2020, before Alpha, Beta and Delta variants emerged in the United States. Each participant received two doses of an mRNA SARS-CoV-2 vaccine, either BNT162b2 or mRNA-1273. On days 3 and 7, half of the culture medium was replaced with fresh IL-2-containing medium. Unless otherwise noted, each peptide stimulation condition was cultured in triplicate wells. Using Ficoll-Paque Plus gradient centrifugation, PBMC were separated from whole blood and then either used fresh or cryopreserved at -140C. The QIAamp micro DNA kit was used to extract genomic DNA from the cultured CD4+ T cells.

The starting material was CD4+ T cells from PBMCs cultured without peptide, obtained after COVID-19 vaccination. The chain is assembled from TRBV28 and TRBJ2-7; 7 bases in the junction line up with TRBD1. The source is a human donor who had a prior SARS-CoV-2 infection. The nucleotide sequence reads as follows: TGTGCCAGCAGTCCCTCCGGGACAGAGAAGTACGAGCAGTACTTC. It specifies CASSPSGTEKYEQYF. The reference TRBV28 and TRBJ2-7 proteins fill in what lies around the CDR3, so the full variable domain reads DVKVTQSSRYLVKRTGEKVFLECVQDMDHENMFWYRQDPGLGLRLIYFSYDVKMKEKGDIPEGYSVSREKKERFSLILESASTNQTSMYLCASSPSGTEKYEQYFGPGTRLTVT.